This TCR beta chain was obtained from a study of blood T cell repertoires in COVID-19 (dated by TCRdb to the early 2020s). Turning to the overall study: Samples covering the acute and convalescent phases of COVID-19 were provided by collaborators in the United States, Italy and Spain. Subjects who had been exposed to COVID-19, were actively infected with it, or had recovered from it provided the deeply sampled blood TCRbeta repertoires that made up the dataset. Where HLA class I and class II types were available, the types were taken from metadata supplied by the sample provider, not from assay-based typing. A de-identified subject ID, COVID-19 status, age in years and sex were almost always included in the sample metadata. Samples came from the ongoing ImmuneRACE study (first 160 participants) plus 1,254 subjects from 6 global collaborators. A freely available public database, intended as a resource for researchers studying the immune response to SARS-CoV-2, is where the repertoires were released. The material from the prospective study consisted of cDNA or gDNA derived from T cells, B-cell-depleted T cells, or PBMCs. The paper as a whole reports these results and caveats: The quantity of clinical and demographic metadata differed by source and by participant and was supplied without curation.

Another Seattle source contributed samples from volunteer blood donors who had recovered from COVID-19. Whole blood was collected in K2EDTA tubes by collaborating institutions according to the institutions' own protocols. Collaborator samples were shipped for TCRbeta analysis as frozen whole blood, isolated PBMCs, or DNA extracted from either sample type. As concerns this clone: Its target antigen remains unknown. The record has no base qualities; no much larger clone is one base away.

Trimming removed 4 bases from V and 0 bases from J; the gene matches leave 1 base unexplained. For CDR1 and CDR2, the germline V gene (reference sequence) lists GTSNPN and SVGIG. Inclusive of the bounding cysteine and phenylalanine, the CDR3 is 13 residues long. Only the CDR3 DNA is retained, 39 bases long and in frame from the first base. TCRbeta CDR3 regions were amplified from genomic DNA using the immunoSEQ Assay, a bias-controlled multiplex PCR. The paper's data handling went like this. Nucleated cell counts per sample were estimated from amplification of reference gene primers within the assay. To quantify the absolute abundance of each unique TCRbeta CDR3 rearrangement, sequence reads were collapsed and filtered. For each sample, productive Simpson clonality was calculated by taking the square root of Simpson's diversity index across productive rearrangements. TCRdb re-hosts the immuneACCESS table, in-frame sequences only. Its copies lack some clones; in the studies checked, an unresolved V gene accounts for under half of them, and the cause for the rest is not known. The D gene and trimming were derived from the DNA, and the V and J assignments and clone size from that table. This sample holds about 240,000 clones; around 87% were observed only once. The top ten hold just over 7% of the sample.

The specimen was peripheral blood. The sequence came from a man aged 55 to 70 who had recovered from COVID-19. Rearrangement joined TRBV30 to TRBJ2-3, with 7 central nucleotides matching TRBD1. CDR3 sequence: CAWKQGSTDTQYF. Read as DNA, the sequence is TGTGCCTGGAAACAGGGGAGCACAGATACGCAGTATTTT.